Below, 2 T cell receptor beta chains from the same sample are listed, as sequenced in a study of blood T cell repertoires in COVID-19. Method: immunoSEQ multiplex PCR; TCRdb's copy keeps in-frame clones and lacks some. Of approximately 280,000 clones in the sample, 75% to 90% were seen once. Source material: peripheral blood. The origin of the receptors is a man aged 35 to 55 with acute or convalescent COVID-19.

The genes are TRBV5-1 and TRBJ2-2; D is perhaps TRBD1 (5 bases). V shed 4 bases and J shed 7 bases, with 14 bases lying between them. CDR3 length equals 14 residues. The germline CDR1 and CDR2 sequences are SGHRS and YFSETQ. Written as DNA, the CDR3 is TGCGCCAGCAGCCAAAGGACATTCATCGGGGAGCTGTTTTTT. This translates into CASSQRTFIGELFF. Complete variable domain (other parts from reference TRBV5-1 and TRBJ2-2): KAGVTQTPRYLIKTRGQQVTLSCSPISGHRSVSWYQQTPGQGLQFLFEYFSETQRNKGNFPGRFSGRQFSNSRSEMNVSTLELGDSALYLCASSQRTFIGELFFGEGSRLTVL.

For the CDR3, the DNA is TGTGCCTGGTCCTCCGGGACAGGGTTCAATGAGCAGTTCTTC. It yields the protein CAWSSGTGFNEQFF. The chain combines TRBV30 with TRBJ2-1; 9 bases map to TRBD1. Trimming cost V 5 bases and J 6 bases; bases outside gene matches: 8. This CDR3 has 14 residues. Per the germline V gene, CDR1 is GTSNPN and CDR2 is SVGIG (reference sequence).